This passage covers 24 T cell receptor beta chains from one sample sequenced in a study of T-cell reconstitution after alpha-beta-depleted transplantation in children. For TCRbeta, the library was prepared with unique molecular identifiers. A single record per CDR3 protein comes from TCRdb applying MiXCR to the PCR reads. Of fewer than 750,000 distinct CDR3 sequences listed, more than 20% are singletons. Material: PBMCs, mostly from graft donor cells, obtained 360 days after TCRalphabeta/CD19-depleted stem cell transplant. These TCRs come from a boy under two years old who had a stem cell transplant for acute myeloid leukemia, so the T cells may come from the graft donor.

This chain uses TRBV20-1 with TRBJ1-2; TRBD1 is a possible D gene (5 bases). The CDR3 runs to 15 residues. V dropped 3 bases and J dropped 3 bases, with 17 bases sitting between them. CDR1 DFQATT and CDR2 SNEGSKA come from the germline V gene (reference sequence). The CDR3 DNA follows: TGCAGTGCTAGCGAATCAGGGAGAGGAGACTATGGCTACACCTTC. Translating it yields CSASESGRGDYGYTF.

In this sample, this clonotype turned up many times. The chain recombines TRBV20-1 with TRBJ2-3, with no clear D. V lost 2 bases and J lost 2, with 11 bases in between. Germline V CDR1 and CDR2: DFQATT, SNEGSKA (reference sequence). This CDR3 is 14 amino acids long. As DNA, the CDR3 is TGCAGTGCTAGACCCAGACGATACACAGATACGCAGTATTTT. Its protein is CSARPRRYTDTQYF.

This clonotype was detected ten times or more. V is TRBV7-8 and J is TRBJ2-5; D uncertain. The V and J ends lost 3 bases and 4 bases respectively, with 12 bases between them. Germline V gene data show CDR1 as SGHVS and CDR2 as FQNEAQ. The CDR3 spans 14 residues. CDR3 nucleotides: TGTGCCAGCAGCTTGGGCCGCGGCCGAGAGACCCAGTACTTC. It encodes CASSLGRGRETQYF.

This clonotype was seen ten or more times. This chain connects TRBV5-1 to TRBJ1-5; a weak D match, TRBD1 (6 bases). This CDR3 is 13 amino acids long. From germline, CDR1 is SGHRS and CDR2 YFSETQ. V lost 4 bases and J 10 bases, leaving 15 bases between the germline ends. In nucleotides, the CDR3 is TGCGCCAGCAGCCTAGATTCGACAGGTCCCCAGCATTTT. Encoded protein: CASSLDSTGPQHF.

The rearrangement joins TRBV6-5 to TRBJ2-2, with 8 bases aligning to TRBD1. Germline CDR1 is MNHEY and CDR2 is SVGAGI. V was pared by 4 bases and J by 3 bases, with 4 bases of the junction left unmatched. This CDR3 comprises 15 residues. The CDR3 DNA reads as TGTGCCAGCAGTTCTGACAGGGGAGACACCGGGGAGCTGTTTTTT. Protein: CASSSDRGDTGELFF.

This clonotype was recorded many times. The chain employs TRBV20-1 and TRBJ2-7; weak D call: TRBD1 (6 bases). The V gene lost 1 base and the J gene lost 3 bases, with 13 bases spanning the gap. This CDR3 comprises 14 residues. CDR1 and CDR2 (germline): DFQATT, SNEGSKA (reference sequence). This CDR3 is CSARGQGKIYEQYV. CDR3 nucleotide sequence: TGCAGTGCTAGAGGCCAGGGGAAGATCTACGAGCAGTACGTC.

Ten or more counts support this clonotype. The chain has TRBV6-5 and TRBJ1-2, with 7 bases fitting TRBD1. This CDR3 contains 16 residues. CDR1 and CDR2 from the germline V gene are MNHEY and SVGAGI. V was clipped by 2 bases and J by 3 bases; unmatched bases: 9. The CDR3 DNA reads TGTGCCAGCAGTTACGTACGGGACAGCCGATACTATGGCTACACCTTC. Protein: CASSYVRDSRYYGYTF.

The V call is TRBV12-3 or TRBV12-4, the J call TRBJ2-3, with a possible D match to TRBD1 (6 bases). V lost 5 bases and J lost 8, with 11 bases in between. There are 12 residues in the CDR3. CDR3 in amino acids: CASSLDSPTQYF. The CDR3 region has the DNA TGTGCCAGCAGTCTGGACAGTCCTACGCAGTATTTT.

The gene calls are TRBV5-1 and TRBJ1-1; D is ambiguous. V lost 4 bases and J lost 3, with 10 bases in between. This CDR3 has 13 amino acids. Germline V gene lookup returns CDR1 SGHRS and CDR2 YFSETQ. CDR3 residues: CASSTDRDTEAFF. The CDR3 DNA is TGCGCCAGCAGCACTGATCGGGACACTGAAGCTTTCTTT.

This chain links TRBV12-3 or TRBV12-4 with TRBJ1-3; D may be TRBD1 (6 bases). V lost 3 bases and J 1 base, leaving 13 bases between the germline ends. CDR3 length: 16 amino acids. The CDR3 nucleotides read TGTGCCAGCAGTTTCTTGGGACAAGGGTCTGGAAACACCATATATTTT. Protein product: CASSFLGQGSGNTIYF.

The CDR3 sequence is CSGSSGGETQYF. CDR3 nucleotides: TGCAGCGGCTCATCAGGGGGGGAGACCCAGTACTTC. The V and J genes are TRBV29-1 and TRBJ2-5; TRBD1 might be the D (7 bases). Trimming removed 7 bases from V and 5 bases from J, with 14 bases in between. Looked up from germline, CDR1 is SQVTM and CDR2 is ANQGSEA. The CDR3 extends over 12 amino acids.

This clonotype was counted ten times or more. Germline and junction disagree at one end, which may indicate a read error. The CDR3 spells CASSLQGSSYNEQFF. In DNA, the CDR3 is TGTGCCAGCAGCTTACAGGGGAGCTCCTACAATGAGCAGTTCTTC. This chain connects TRBV5-1 to TRBJ2-1, with 7 bases matching TRBD1. CDR1 is SGHRS and CDR2 is YFSETQ in the germline V gene. The CDR3 has 15 amino acids.

This clonotype showed up just a few times. The CDR3 bases are TGCGCCAGCAGTCGTACTAGCGGGGACCACAATGAGCAGTTCTTC. Amino acids: CASSRTSGDHNEQFF. The chain links TRBV5-1 to TRBJ2-1; 10 nucleotides match TRBD2. The germline CDR1 and CDR2 sequences are SGHRS and YFSETQ. This CDR3 contains 15 residues. J lost 5 bases, V lost 5 bases, and 7 bases had no gene match.

The genes are TRBV14 and TRBJ2-1, with TRBD1 identical over 7 bases. The trim removed 5 bases at V and 4 bases at J, leaving 8 bases unmatched. Germline-derived CDR1 and CDR2 are SGHDN and FVKESK. The CDR3 spans 15 residues. CDR3 in amino acids: CASSAMRGPYNEQFF. CDR3 coding DNA: TGTGCCAGCAGCGCAATGAGGGGGCCTTACAATGAGCAGTTCTTC.

This clonotype has at least ten counts. The chain carries TRBV6-2 or TRBV6-3 and TRBJ2-2; 8 positions match TRBD2. The CDR3 loop spans 17 amino acids. V was clipped by 2 bases and J by 5 bases; unmatched bases: 10. CDR1 is MNHEY, CDR2 SVGEGT, per germline. The CDR3: CASSYPIISGATGELFF. The CDR3 nucleotides read TGTGCCAGCAGTTACCCAATCATTAGCGGGGCGACCGGGGAGCTGTTTTTT.

This CDR3 is CASSLAYLRTDTQYF. CDR3 nucleotide sequence: TGTGCCAGCAGCTTAGCCTACCTCCGCACAGATACGCAGTATTTT. This chain joins TRBV7-9 and TRBJ2-3; D is unresolved. Germline V gene data show CDR1 as SEHNR and CDR2 as FQNEAQ (reference sequence). Trimming cost V 0 bases and J 1 base, with 8 bases left between them. The CDR3 loop spans 15 amino acids.

This clonotype was seen repeatedly, ten times or more. The J gene is TRBJ2-7, the V gene TRBV29-1; 8 positions match TRBD1. The CDR3 has 11 amino acids. Germline V lookup: CDR1 SQVTM, CDR2 ANQGSEA. The junction had 4 bases not matched to a gene; V was cut back by 7 bases and J by 5 bases. CDR3 DNA: TGCAGCGGTGGACAGGGCCACGAGCAGTACTTC. This codes for CSGGQGHEQYF.

J is TRBJ2-1 and V is TRBV15; 9 bases map to TRBD2. The CDR3 sequence is 15 residues long. CDR1 LNHNV and CDR2 YYDKDF come from the germline V gene (reference sequence). V shed 3 bases and J 8 bases; nucleotides not matched to a gene: 8. The CDR3 coding sequence is TGTGCCACCAGCAGCCCCGGGACTAGCTTCGATGAGCAGTTCTTC. It codes for CATSSPGTSFDEQFF.

This sequence joins TRBV15 and TRBJ2-4; D is possibly TRBD1 or TRBD2 (5 bases each). Germline V gives CDR1 LNHNV, CDR2 YYDKDF (reference sequence). The ends were cut back, 3 bases at V and 0 bases at J, with 9 bases in the middle. This CDR3 region has 15 residues. The CDR3 reads CATSSSGTAKNIQYF. As DNA, the CDR3 is TGTGCCACCAGCAGTTCCGGGACAGCCAAAAACATTCAGTACTTC.

The chain links TRBV12-3 or TRBV12-4 to TRBJ2-4; the D is unclear. The CDR3 is 16 amino acids. V was clipped by 2 bases and J by 0 bases, with 11 bases between them. The CDR3 DNA follows: TGTGCCAGCAGTTTAACCCCCTCCCCAGCCAAAAACATTCAGTACTTC. Its protein is CASSLTPSPAKNIQYF.

This clonotype showed up just a few times. This chain joins TRBV7-6 and TRBJ2-3; D may be TRBD2 (6 bases). Trimming cost V 1 base and J 5 bases, with 22 bases left between them. Germline CDR1 and CDR2: SGHVS and FNYEAQ. The CDR3 runs to 18 residues. CDR3 residues: CASSLDSGTPPRGDTQYF. In DNA, the CDR3 is TGTGCCAGCAGCTTAGACTCCGGGACTCCTCCTCGTGGAGATACGCAGTATTTT.

The gene calls are TRBV4-1 and TRBJ1-5; D is undetermined. Trimming took 2 bases from V and 4 from J, leaving 15 bases between them. The germline V gene has CDR1 MGHRA and CDR2 YSYEKL. The CDR3 length is 16 residues. DNA for the CDR3: TGCGCCAGCAGCCAACGCACACTCAATCTGAATCAGCCCCAGCATTTT. It is translated as CASSQRTLNLNQPQHF.

V usage is TRBV24-1 and J usage is TRBJ2-7; D is possibly TRBD1 (6 bases). The CDR3 runs to 16 residues. V was cut by 3 bases and J by 0 bases, with 14 bases left in between. Germline CDR1 is KGHDR and CDR2 is SFDVKD. CDR3 coding DNA: TGTGCCACCAGTGATGCCAGGGGCAGGAGCTCCTACGAGCAGTACTTC. Residues: CATSDARGRSSYEQYF.

Many counts were recorded for this clonotype. The rearrangement joins TRBV20-1 to TRBJ2-7; D gene uncertain. The V gene's germline CDR1 is DFQATT and CDR2 SNEGSKA (reference sequence). Trimming removed 5 bases from V and 6 bases from J, with 11 bases in between. The CDR3 is 11 amino acids. DNA for the CDR3: TGCAGTGCTGGCCCTGGCTCCGAGCAGTACGTC. This encodes CSAGPGSEQYV.